Below, one T cell receptor beta chain is given with its context. This record belongs to a study of blood T cell repertoires in COVID-19. The wider study: Samples representing acute and convalescent COVID-19 were sourced from the United States, Italy and Spain. From T cells, B-cell-depleted T cells, or PBMCs came the material, which was cDNA or gDNA.

This CDR3 contains 16 residues. The trim removed 4 bases at V and 7 bases at J, leaving 13 bases unmatched. Germline V gives CDR1 SGHNT, CDR2 YENEEA. How the authors handled the data: Scientists estimated how many nucleated cells there were by amplifying reference gene primers. Generated by immunoSEQ multiplex PCR, the TCRdb table keeps only in-frame clones and is missing some. For V, J and clone size, that table is used; D and trimming come from the DNA. This table has about 220,000 clones, around three quarters appearing once. This TCR was recovered from a woman in her seventies with acute or convalescent COVID-19. Sequencing was carried out using peripheral blood. This chain connects TRBV11-3 to TRBJ2-3; 8 positions match TRBD2. This CDR3 is CASSSGFDGGENTQYF. The CDR3 DNA is TGTGCCAGCAGCTCCGGGTTCGACGGGGGGGAAAATACGCAGTATTTT.